This paragraph reports one TCR beta chain. The antigen is not known. This specimen belongs to a study of T cell repertoires and Cas9 in healthy adults. The overall study: Characterization of SpCas9-reactive CD4 and CD8 T cells covered multi-effector potency, cytotoxicity and lineage. Study-level points and caveats: Reportedly, SpCas9-reactive effector T cell proliferation and function were mitigated by SpCas9-reactive Tregs in vitro.

Germline assignment: CDR1 MRHNA and CDR2 SNTAGT. The CDR3 totals 15 residues. The ends were cut back, 3 bases at V and 2 bases at J, with 13 bases in the middle. Some clones are missing from TCRdb's copy, which holds only in-frame ones; the method was immunoSEQ multiplex PCR. In the table there are around 25,000 clones, 90% of which are singletons. The sequencing input was CD4+ effector T cells (CD127+, CD25-, CD137-, CD154-) from PBMCs; culture status not recorded. The gene calls are TRBV6-4 and TRBJ2-5; the D gene is possibly TRBD2 (6 bases). The clonotype comes from a human donor in good health. CDR3 nucleotides: TGTGCCAGCAGTGAAATGGCGGGGCGGCAAGAGACCCAGTACTTC. It translates to CASSEMAGRQETQYF.